Listed below are T cell receptor beta chains from one sample, sequenced in a study of blood T cells in healthy people across ages. A single record per CDR3 protein comes from TCRdb applying MiXCR to the 5' RACE reads. The sample includes about 570,000 distinct CDR3 sequences, roughly 28% seen only once; the top ten take approximately 17%. The sample consisted of blood. Every receptor here comes from a woman aged 70 to 79 in good health. Both conserved end residues are part of each CDR3. Fields, in order: D gene, clone size, J gene, V gene, CDR3 DNA, CDR3 protein. The D gene is left open where the match is weak. Some rows mark clone size as missing; the rest say once, few, many or name a class of expanded clone.

D: TRBD1
size: -
J: TRBJ2-2
V: TRBV18
DNA: TGTGCCAGCTCAGGGGGACAGACCACCGGGGAGCTGTTTTTT
CDR3: CASSGGQTTGELFF

D: -
size: -
J: TRBJ1-3
V: TRBV3-1
DNA: TGTGCCAGCAGCCAACAGGAAGTTAGCGCCATATATTTT
CDR3: CASSQQEVSAIYF

D: TRBD2
size: few
J: TRBJ2-3
V: TRBV27
DNA: TGTGCCAGCAGTTTAGGGACTAGCGGGGGGGCAGCTACGCAGTATTTT
CDR3: CASSLGTSGGAATQYF

D: TRBD1
size: few
J: TRBJ2-7
V: TRBV19
DNA: TGTGCCAGTAGTATTGGCCGGACAGGGACCTACGAGCAGTACTTC
CDR3: CASSIGRTGTYEQYF

D: -
size: -
J: TRBJ2-3
V: TRBV20-1
DNA: TGCAGTGCCCACAGGGCTCTAAGCACAGATACGCAGTATTTT
CDR3: CSAHRALSTDTQYF

D: TRBD1
size: -
J: TRBJ2-1
V: TRBV28
DNA: TGTGCCAGCAGTTCGTCAGGGGGTAGGCTCAATGAGCAGTTCTTC
CDR3: CASSSSGGRLNEQFF

D: TRBD1
size: few
J: TRBJ2-1
V: TRBV5-1
DNA: TGCGCCAGCAGCCGACAGGGTGTATCTGAGCAGTTCTTC
CDR3: CASSRQGVSEQFF

D: -
size: few
J: TRBJ1-1
V: TRBV6-2/TRBV6-3
DNA: TGTGCCACCGCCGAGACGGGTGAAGCTTTCTTT
CDR3: CATAETGEAFF

D: -
size: few
J: TRBJ2-1
V: TRBV7-2
DNA: TGTGCCAGCAGCGACTCGTCCTACAATGAGCAGTTCTTC
CDR3: CASSDSSYNEQFF

D: TRBD2
size: -
J: TRBJ2-3
V: TRBV5-1
DNA: TGCGCCAGCAGCTTGGGACTAGCGGACTTCACAGATACGCAGTATTTT
CDR3: CASSLGLADFTDTQYF

D: TRBD2
size: -
J: TRBJ2-1
V: TRBV7-2
DNA: TGTGCCAGCAGCTCGCTAGGACTAGTCGTTGGCCAGTTCTTC
CDR3: CASSSLGLVVGQFF

D: -
size: -
J: TRBJ1-2
V: TRBV5-6
DNA: TGTGCCAGCAGCTTGTCTCGGGGTTACTATGGCTACACCTTC
CDR3: CASSLSRGYYGYTF

D: -
size: -
J: TRBJ1-6
V: TRBV6-5
DNA: TGTGCCAGCAGGTTGATGGACAATTCACCCCTCCACTTT
CDR3: CASRLMDNSPLHF

D: TRBD1
size: few
J: TRBJ1-2
V: TRBV7-2
DNA: TGTGCCAGCAGCTTACTTAAAACCGGGACAGGGGCCTATGGCTACACCTTC
CDR3: CASSLLKTGTGAYGYTF